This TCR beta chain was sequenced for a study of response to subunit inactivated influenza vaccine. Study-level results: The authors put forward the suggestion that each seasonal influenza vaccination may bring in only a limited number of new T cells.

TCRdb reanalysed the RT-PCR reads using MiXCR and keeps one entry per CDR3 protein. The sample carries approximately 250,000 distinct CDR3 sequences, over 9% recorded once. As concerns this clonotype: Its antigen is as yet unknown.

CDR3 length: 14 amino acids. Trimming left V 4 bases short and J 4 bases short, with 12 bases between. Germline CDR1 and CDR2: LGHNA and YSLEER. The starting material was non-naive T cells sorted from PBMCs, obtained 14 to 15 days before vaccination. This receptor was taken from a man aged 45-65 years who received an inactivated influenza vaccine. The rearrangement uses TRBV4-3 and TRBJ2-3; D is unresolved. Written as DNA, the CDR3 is TGCGCCAGCAGCCCATCGTGGTCGGCAGATACGCAGTATTTT. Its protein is CASSPSWSADTQYF.